What follows are 26 T cell receptor beta chains derived from one specimen sequenced in a study of regulatory T cells in long-lasting Graves disease. Time point of the sample: persistent/refractory GD, antithyroid drugs over 5 years with positive TRAb. Generation of the TCR library employed RNA extracted from PBMCs. Investigators prepared the TCR beta libraries by applying iRepertoire HTBI primers and Arm-PCR of CDR3 regions. TCRdb processed the multiplex PCR reads anew with MiXCR; each CDR3 protein has one entry. The sample holds 500,000 to 800,000 distinct CDR3 sequences, about 30% seen once. This specimen consisted of peripheral blood mononuclear cells (PBMCs), obtained when the disease was refractory, from a patient treated with antithyroid drugs. These receptors were obtained from a female donor with Graves disease.

Only a few counts were recorded for this clonotype. This chain uses TRBV5-1 with TRBJ1-4, with 10 nucleotides matching TRBD1. CDR3 size: 15 residues. CDR1 and CDR2 from the germline V gene are SGHRS and YFSETQ. Unmatched junction bases numbered 6, after V lost 2 bases and J lost 8 bases. CDR3 sequence: CASSFDRGRYEKLFF. CDR3 DNA: TGCGCCAGCAGCTTTGACAGGGGGCGATACGAAAAACTGTTTTTT.

This clonotype was seen ten or more times. The chain's CDR3 is CSAAGLSQPQHF. CDR3 DNA: TGCAGTGCTGCAGGGTTGTCTCAGCCCCAGCATTTT. The chain couples TRBV20-1 to TRBJ1-5, with D tentatively TRBD1 (5 bases). Between the trimmed V and J ends, which lost 5 bases and 6 bases, there was a span of 11 bases. Per germline, CDR1 DFQATT and CDR2 SNEGSKA (reference sequence). The CDR3 is made up of 12 amino acids.

On this clonotype: At one end the junction does not follow the germline gene, possibly because of a read error. The gene calls are TRBV6-2 or TRBV6-3 and TRBJ2-7; 10 nucleotides agree with TRBD1. Germline V lookup: CDR1 MNHEY, CDR2 SVGEGT. CDR3 length: 17 amino acids. In nucleotides, the CDR3 is TGTGCCAACAGTCGCCTACTAGGGACAGGGGATTCCTACGAGCAGTACTTC. It codes for CANSRLLGTGDSYEQYF.

There are a few counts of this clonotype. The chain joins TRBV6-2 or TRBV6-3 to TRBJ2-7; D possibly corresponds to TRBD2 (5 bases). The CDR3 extends over 12 amino acids. CDR1 is MNHEY and CDR2 is SVGEGT in the germline V gene. V was trimmed by 6 bases and J by 6 bases, leaving 12 bases between them. In DNA, the CDR3 is TGTGCCAGCAGCCCCGGACTGTTCGAGCAGTACTTC. This encodes CASSPGLFEQYF.

This clonotype was detected only once. This chain uses TRBV5-1 with TRBJ2-2; 8 bases agree with TRBD2. Germline CDR1 and CDR2: SGHRS and YFSETQ. V lost 2 bases, J lost 6 bases, and 3 bases stayed unmatched. CDR3 length: 14 residues. CDR3 sequence reads: CASSLSGSAGELFF. CDR3 in DNA: TGCGCCAGCAGCTTAAGCGGGAGCGCCGGGGAGCTGTTTTTT.

J is TRBJ2-5 and V is TRBV6-1, with D possibly being TRBD2 (6 bases). Germline loops: CDR1 MNHNS, CDR2 SASEGT. There are 12 residues in the CDR3. V lost 10 bases and J lost 3, with 12 bases in between. The DNA of the CDR3 is TGTGCCAACAGGAGGGGTAAAGAGACCCAGTACTTC. Translating it yields CANRRGKETQYF.

The chain joins TRBV7-9 to TRBJ1-1; no definite D call. The CDR3 spans 14 residues. V was clipped by 1 base and J by 1 base, with 7 bases between them. Germline loops: CDR1 SEHNR, CDR2 FQNEAQ (reference sequence). CDR3 region: CASSLVGSNTEAFF. The CDR3 coding sequence is TGTGCCAGCAGCTTAGTTGGATCGAACACTGAAGCTTTCTTT.

As for this clonotype: A read error may explain this, as a much larger clone is one base away. The V call is TRBV28, the J call TRBJ1-5; D is unclear. Germline V gene data show CDR1 as MDHEN and CDR2 as SYDVKM. CDR3 length: 10 residues. The V end lost 6 bases, the J end lost 11 bases, and 8 bases lay between the germline ends. Written as DNA, the CDR3 is TGTGCCAGCAGCCGTTATACCCAGCATTTT. It specifies CASSRYTQHF.

The gene calls are TRBV3-1 and TRBJ2-5; 14 bases are a match to TRBD2. The germline V gene has CDR1 LGHDT and CDR2 YNNKEL (reference sequence). The CDR3 length is 16 residues. With V trimmed by 4 bases and J by 1 base, 2 bases remained unmatched. The CDR3 nucleotides are TGTGCCAGCAGCCGACTAGCGGGAGGGCCCCAAGAGACCCAGTACTTC. Translation: CASSRLAGGPQETQYF.

This clonotype has more than one count but fewer than ten. This chain connects TRBV5-1 to TRBJ1-4; maybe TRBD1 (5 bases). Trimming removed 0 bases from V and 7 bases from J, with 13 bases in between. This CDR3 region has 15 residues. Germline CDR1 SGHRS, CDR2 YFSETQ. CDR3 sequence reads: CASSLAGGYSEKLFF. Here the CDR3 DNA reads TGCGCCAGCAGCTTGGCCGGGGGGTACAGTGAAAAACTGTTTTTT. Complete variable domain (other parts from reference TRBV5-1 and TRBJ1-4): KAGVTQTPRYLIKTRGQQVTLSCSPISGHRSVSWYQQTPGQGLQFLFEYFSETQRNKGNFPGRFSGRQFSNSRSEMNVSTLELGDSALYLCASSLAGGYSEKLFFGSGTQLSVL.

This clonotype was observed at least ten times. This chain links TRBV10-3 with TRBJ1-1; unclear D gene. In germline, CDR1 is ENHRY, CDR2 SYGVKD. The CDR3 is 11 amino acids. DNA for the CDR3: TGTGCTACCGCCGGGAACACTGAAGCTTTCTTT. This gives the protein CATAGNTEAFF.

The chain links TRBV6-1 to TRBJ2-7; 10 bases fit TRBD1. Trimming at V came to 5 bases and at J to 7 bases, leaving 8 bases not matched to a gene. The CDR3 covers 14 residues. From germline, CDR1 is MNHNS and CDR2 SASEGT. CDR3 region: CASSRSGTGDEQYF. DNA of the CDR3: TGTGCCAGCAGTCGGTCCGGGACAGGGGATGAGCAGTACTTC.

Turning to this clonotype: Here the CDR3 omits its conserved ending phenylalanine or tryptophan, so a read error is the likely source. The V gene is TRBV13, the J gene TRBJ2-7; D remains ambiguous. CDR3 length: 11 residues. V lost 9 bases, J lost 1 base, and 7 bases lay in between. Looked up from germline, CDR1 is PRHDT and CDR2 is FYEKMQ (reference sequence). The DNA of the CDR3 is TGTGCCAGTTCGAATTCCTACGAGCAGTACTCC. This codes for CASSNSYEQYS.

The chain has TRBV5-1 and TRBJ2-7, with 9 bases lining up with TRBD2. The CDR3 is 13 residues long. The ends lost 7 bases at V and 2 bases at J; junction bases unmatched: 4. Germline assignment: CDR1 SGHRS and CDR2 YFSETQ. CDR3 amino acids: CASGIAGAYEQYF. For the CDR3, the DNA is TGCGCCAGCGGTATAGCGGGAGCCTACGAGCAGTACTTC.

There are many counts of this clonotype. The DNA of the CDR3 is TGTGCCAGCAGTTTAGCAGGGAGCGACTATGGCTACACCTTC. This encodes CASSLAGSDYGYTF. The genes are TRBV28 and TRBJ1-2; D might be TRBD1 (5 bases). With 2 bases removed from V and 3 bases from J, the gap between germline ends came to 10 bases. Germline V gene data show CDR1 as MDHEN and CDR2 as SYDVKM. There are 14 residues in the CDR3.

The chain is built from TRBV28 and TRBJ1-1; D is ambiguous. The length of the CDR3 is 13 residues. Germline CDR1 and CDR2: MDHEN and SYDVKM. V lost 7 bases, J lost 2 bases, and 11 bases lay in between. CDR3 residues: CASKITGNTEAFF. The CDR3 DNA reads as TGTGCCAGCAAAATAACGGGAAACACTGAAGCTTTCTTT.

This chain connects TRBV7-8 to TRBJ2-2; tentative D call: TRBD1 (5 bases). V lost 4 bases and J lost 5, with 11 bases in between. The CDR3 runs 14 residues. Germline CDR1 reads SGHVS; CDR2 reads FQNEAQ. This CDR3 is CASSSDIKTGELFF. The CDR3 bases are TGTGCCAGCAGCTCGGACATTAAGACCGGGGAGCTGTTTTTT.

This clonotype came up a few times. CDR3 region: CASSQIDRRYGYTF. The DNA for the CDR3 is TGTGCCAGCAGCCAAATAGACAGGCGCTATGGCTACACCTTC. This chain uses TRBV3-1 with TRBJ1-2; tentative D call: TRBD1 (6 bases). Germline lookup yields CDR1 LGHDT and CDR2 YNNKEL (reference sequence). The CDR3 extends over 14 amino acids. V was clipped by 2 bases and J by 4 bases, with 11 bases between them.

This clonotype has just a few counts. The CDR3 DNA follows: TGTGCCAGCAGTTACTCAGGGGTGAATTCACCCCTCCACTTT. Translating it yields CASSYSGVNSPLHF. The rearrangement links TRBV6-9 to TRBJ1-6, with a tentative D call TRBD1 (6 bases). Deletions cut 3 bases from V and 7 bases from J, with 10 bases between. CDR3 length: 14 amino acids. Looked up from germline, CDR1 is MNHGY and CDR2 is SVAAGI.

This chain links TRBV2 with TRBJ1-2; tentative D call: TRBD1 (5 bases). In germline, CDR1 is SNHLY, CDR2 FYNNEI. The CDR3 is 14 residues long. Deletions cut 7 bases from V and 0 bases from J, with 12 bases between. Written as DNA, the CDR3 is TGTGCCAGCACCCCCGGGACTGCTAACTATGGCTACACCTTC. It codes for CASTPGTANYGYTF. Combining the CDR3 with reference TRBV2 and TRBJ1-2 gives the whole variable domain EPEVTQTPSHQVTQMGQEVILRCVPISNHLYFYWYRQILGQKVEFLVSFYNNEISEKSEIFDDQFSVERPDGSNFTLKIRSTKLEDSAMYFCASTPGTANYGYTFGSGTRLTVV.

The genes are TRBV10-3 and TRBJ1-1; 7 bases are a match to TRBD1. V gave up 6 bases and J gave up 1 base; unmatched junction bases: 2. CDR1 ENHRY and CDR2 SYGVKD come from the germline V gene. CDR3 length: 13 residues. Here the CDR3 DNA reads TGTGCCATCAGAGGACAGGCGAACACTGAAGCTTTCTTT. Its protein is CAIRGQANTEAFF.

The rearrangement links TRBV11-2 to TRBJ2-5; 7 bases line up with TRBD2. Germline V lookup: CDR1 SGHAT, CDR2 FQNNGV. This CDR3 has 16 amino acids. Unmatched junction bases numbered 13, after V lost 5 bases and J lost 4 bases. The CDR3 reads CASSPPRVGGLETQYF. The DNA of the CDR3 is TGTGCCAGCAGCCCCCCTAGGGTGGGAGGGCTAGAGACCCAGTACTTC.

The chain uses TRBV20-1 and TRBJ2-2; D assignment may be TRBD1 or TRBD2 (5 bases each). CDR3 size: 14 residues. From germline, CDR1 is DFQATT and CDR2 SNEGSKA (reference sequence). Trimming took 0 bases from V and 6 from J, leaving 11 bases between them. CDR3 nucleotides: TGCAGTGCTAGAGATCAGGGTAGCGCCGGGGAGCTGTTTTTT. Amino acid sequence: CSARDQGSAGELFF.

The gene calls are TRBV24-1 and TRBJ1-1, with TRBD1 matching over 7 bases. The CDR3 is 13 amino acids. The germline CDR1 and CDR2 sequences are KGHDR and SFDVKD. V lost 4 bases and J lost 6; bases outside the gene matches: 4. CDR3 sequence reads: CATSERGLPEAFF. Here the CDR3 DNA reads TGTGCCACCAGTGAAAGGGGGCTTCCTGAAGCTTTCTTT.

In DNA, the CDR3 is TGCAGTGCGAACAGGGAGTACGAGCAGTACTTC. Amino acid sequence: CSANREYEQYF. The chain couples TRBV20-1 to TRBJ2-7, with D possibly TRBD1 on 6 matching bases. Germline lookup yields CDR1 DFQATT and CDR2 SNEGSKA (reference sequence). CDR3 size: 11 residues. Trimming took off 6 bases at V and 4 bases at J, with 10 bases between the two ends.

The chain combines TRBV20-1 with TRBJ2-2; 10 positions agree with TRBD1. V shed 3 bases, J shed 4 bases, and the junction held 8 bases outside the gene matches. This CDR3 spans 16 amino acids. Germline V gene lookup returns CDR1 DFQATT and CDR2 SNEGSKA (reference sequence). In DNA form, the CDR3 reads TGCAGTGCTAGGAGACCCGGGACAGGGGCCACCGGGGAGCTGTTTTTT. Translation gives CSARRPGTGATGELFF.